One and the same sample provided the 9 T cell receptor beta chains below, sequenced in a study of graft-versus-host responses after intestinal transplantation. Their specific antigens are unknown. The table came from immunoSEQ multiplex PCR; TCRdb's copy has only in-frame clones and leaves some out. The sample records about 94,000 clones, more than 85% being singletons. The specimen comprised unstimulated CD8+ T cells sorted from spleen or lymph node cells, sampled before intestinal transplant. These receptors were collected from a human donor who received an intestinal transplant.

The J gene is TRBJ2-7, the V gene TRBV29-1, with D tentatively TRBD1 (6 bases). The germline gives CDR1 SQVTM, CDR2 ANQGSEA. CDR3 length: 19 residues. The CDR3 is CSVGIKTGLPASPPYEQYF. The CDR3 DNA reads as TGCAGTGTAGGGATAAAGACAGGCCTGCCGGCTAGCCCCCCCTACGAGCAGTACTTC.

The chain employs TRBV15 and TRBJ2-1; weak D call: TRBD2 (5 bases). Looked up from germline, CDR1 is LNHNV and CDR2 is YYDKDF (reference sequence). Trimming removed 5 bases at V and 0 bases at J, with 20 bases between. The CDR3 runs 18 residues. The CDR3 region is CATSPTPDGESSYNEQFF. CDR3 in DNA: TGTGCCACCAGCCCTACCCCCGACGGGGAGAGCTCCTACAATGAGCAGTTCTTC.

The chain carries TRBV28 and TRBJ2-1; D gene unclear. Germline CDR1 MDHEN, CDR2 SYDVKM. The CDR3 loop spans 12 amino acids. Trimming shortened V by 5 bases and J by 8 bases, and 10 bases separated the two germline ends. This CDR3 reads CASSLRAYEQFF. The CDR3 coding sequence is TGTGCCAGCAGTCTCCGAGCTTATGAGCAGTTCTTC.

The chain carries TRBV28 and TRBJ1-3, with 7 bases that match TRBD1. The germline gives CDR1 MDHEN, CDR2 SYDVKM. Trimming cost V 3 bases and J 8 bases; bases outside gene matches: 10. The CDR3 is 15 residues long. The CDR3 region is CASSLPTGAEDTIYF. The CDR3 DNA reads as TGTGCCAGCAGTTTGCCTACAGGGGCCGAGGACACCATATATTTT. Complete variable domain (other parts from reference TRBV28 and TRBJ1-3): DVKVTQSSRYLVKRTGEKVFLECVQDMDHENMFWYRQDPGLGLRLIYFSYDVKMKEKGDIPEGYSVSREKKERFSLILESASTNQTSMYLCASSLPTGAEDTIYFGEGSWLTVV.

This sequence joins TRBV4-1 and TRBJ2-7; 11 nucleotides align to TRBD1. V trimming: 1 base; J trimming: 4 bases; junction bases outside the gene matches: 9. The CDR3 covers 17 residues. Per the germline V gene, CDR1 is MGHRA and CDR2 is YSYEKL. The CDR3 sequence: CASSQGVPGQGVYEQYF. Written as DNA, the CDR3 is TGCGCCAGCAGCCAAGGCGTCCCGGGACAGGGGGTGTACGAGCAGTACTTC.

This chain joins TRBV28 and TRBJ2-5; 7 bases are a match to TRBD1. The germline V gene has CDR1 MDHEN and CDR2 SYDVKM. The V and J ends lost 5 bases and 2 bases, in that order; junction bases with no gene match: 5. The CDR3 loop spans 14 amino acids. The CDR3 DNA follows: TGTGCCAGCAGTCCAGACAGGGAGCAAGAGACCCAGTACTTC. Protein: CASSPDREQETQYF. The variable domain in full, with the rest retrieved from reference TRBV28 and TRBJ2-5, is DVKVTQSSRYLVKRTGEKVFLECVQDMDHENMFWYRQDPGLGLRLIYFSYDVKMKEKGDIPEGYSVSREKKERFSLILESASTNQTSMYLCASSPDREQETQYFGPGTRLLVL.

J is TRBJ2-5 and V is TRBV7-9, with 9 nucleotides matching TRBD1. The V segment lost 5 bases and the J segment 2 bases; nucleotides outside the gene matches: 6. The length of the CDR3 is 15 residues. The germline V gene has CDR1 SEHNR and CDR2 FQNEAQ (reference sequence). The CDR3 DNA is TGTGCCAGCAGCCCGTCTGACAGGGGGCAAGAGACCCAGTACTTC. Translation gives CASSPSDRGQETQYF.

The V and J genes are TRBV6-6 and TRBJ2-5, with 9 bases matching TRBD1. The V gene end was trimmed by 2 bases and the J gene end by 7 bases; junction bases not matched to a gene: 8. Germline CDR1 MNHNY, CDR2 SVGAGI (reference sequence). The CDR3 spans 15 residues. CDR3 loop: CASSYVDRGEPTQYF. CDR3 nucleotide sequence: TGTGCCAGCAGTTACGTGGACAGGGGAGAGCCGACCCAGTACTTC.

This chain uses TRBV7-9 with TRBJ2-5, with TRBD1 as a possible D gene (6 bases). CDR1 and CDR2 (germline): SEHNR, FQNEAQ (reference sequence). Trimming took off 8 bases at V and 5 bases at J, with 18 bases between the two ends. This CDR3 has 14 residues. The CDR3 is CASRGQFPGETQYF. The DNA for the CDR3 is TGTGCCAGCCGCGGACAGTTCCCGGGGGAGACCCAGTACTTC. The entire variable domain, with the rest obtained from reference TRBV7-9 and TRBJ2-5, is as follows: DTGVSQNPRHKITKRGQNVTFRCDPISEHNRLYWYRQTLGQGPEFLTYFQNEAQLEKSRLLSDRFSAERPKGSFSTLEIQRTEQGDSAMYLCASRGQFPGETQYFGPGTRLLVL.